Below, 15 T cell receptor beta chains from the same sample are listed, as sequenced in a study of T cell repertoires in aging, cancer and after chemotherapy. TRB rearrangements spanning V, D and J were amplified using mixed TRB-A/B primers. TCRdb fed the multiplex PCR reads into MiXCR, producing one record per CDR3 protein. Of several thousand distinct CDR3 sequences in the sample, roughly a third were seen once. The template was genomic DNA from peripheral blood, not RNA. Sequences were obtained from blood. These receptor sequences come from a human donor in good health.

This clonotype was observed a handful of times. The V call is TRBV30, the J call TRBJ2-5, with TRBD2 identical over 7 bases. The germline V gene encodes CDR1 GTSNPN and CDR2 SVGIG (reference sequence). The CDR3 covers 15 residues. J was trimmed by 4 bases and V by 2 bases; bases with no gene match: 10. CDR3 loop: CAWSWRTSLIETQYF. In DNA form, the CDR3 reads TGTGCCTGGAGTTGGAGGACTAGTCTTATAGAGACCCAGTACTTC.

This clonotype has only a few counts. J is TRBJ1-5 and V is TRBV15, with D possibly matching TRBD1 (5 bases). V lost 2 bases and J lost 6, with 17 bases in between. The CDR3 is 16 amino acids. Germline V gene sequence: CDR1 LNHNV, CDR2 YYDKDF (reference sequence). The CDR3 here is CATSRSRDSAGQPQHF. DNA of the CDR3: TGTGCCACCAGCAGATCTCGGGACTCCGCGGGTCAGCCCCAGCATTTT.

The chain employs TRBV20-1 and TRBJ1-2, with D possibly being TRBD1 (5 bases). V was cut by 6 bases and J by 6 bases, with 14 bases left in between. The CDR3 contains 12 residues. Germline assignment: CDR1 DFQATT and CDR2 SNEGSKA (reference sequence). This CDR3 is CSAGGGFDGYTF. The DNA of the CDR3 is TGCAGTGCCGGGGGGGGTTTTGATGGCTACACCTTC.

This chain joins TRBV20-1 and TRBJ2-2; D remains ambiguous. The CDR3 runs 15 residues. Trimming took off 3 bases at V and 2 bases at J, with 13 bases between the two ends. Germline V CDR1 and CDR2: DFQATT, SNEGSKA (reference sequence). The CDR3 sequence is CSARQGQINTGELFF. The CDR3 region has the DNA TGCAGTGCTAGGCAAGGTCAGATTAACACCGGGGAGCTGTTTTTT.

The rearrangement joins TRBV18 to TRBJ1-2; D uncertain. Germline V gene lookup returns CDR1 KGHSH and CDR2 LQKENI. The CDR3 length is 18 residues. V was shortened by 3 bases and J by 4 bases, with 24 bases between the two germline ends. The CDR3 nucleotides are TGTGCCAGCTCACCGATAAACTCGCGGACGGAATCAACCTATGGCTACACCTTC. This codes for CASSPINSRTESTYGYTF. The full variable domain, its missing parts supplied by reference TRBV18 and TRBJ1-2, is NAGVMQNPRHLVRRRGQEARLRCSPMKGHSHVYWYRQLPEEGLKFMVYLQKENIIDESGMPKERFSAEFPKEGPSILRIQQVVRGDSAAYFCASSPINSRTESTYGYTFGSGTRLTVV.

This clonotype occurred a few times. The rearrangement links TRBV6-1 to TRBJ2-5; D possibly corresponds to TRBD1 (5 bases). Trimming shortened V by 4 bases and J by 3 bases, and 15 bases separated the two germline ends. The length of the CDR3 is 15 residues. Germline V gene sequence: CDR1 MNHNS, CDR2 SASEGT. The CDR3 nucleotides read TGTGCCAGCAGTGTCATCTGGGCCAGGGAAGAGACCCAGTACTTC. Translation: CASSVIWAREETQYF.

Notes on this clonotype: An end of the junction differs from the germline gene, which may be a read error. The gene calls are TRBV5-4 and TRBJ2-3; 14 nucleotides line up with TRBD2. CDR3 length: 16 residues. Germline V CDR1 and CDR2: SGHNT, YYREEE (reference sequence). CDR3 protein: CASSLGLAGGPNTHYF. The CDR3 nucleotides are TGTGCCAGCAGCTTGGGACTAGCGGGAGGGCCGAATACGCATTATTTT.

By proportion, this clonotype is medium-sized (0.01 to 0.1%). This rearrangement joins TRBV6-5 to TRBJ1-6; no clear D gene. Germline loops: CDR1 MNHEY, CDR2 SVGAGI. V was clipped by 6 bases and J by 7 bases, with 7 bases between them. The CDR3 has 12 amino acids. CDR3: CASRTQNSPLHF. As DNA, the CDR3 is TGTGCCAGCAGGACTCAGAATTCACCCCTCCACTTT.

This clonotype was observed a handful of times. This chain connects TRBV28 to TRBJ2-3; TRBD2 matches at 8 bases. The length of the CDR3 is 17 residues. Germline-derived CDR1 and CDR2 are MDHEN and SYDVKM. Losses at the gene ends were 3 bases for V and 0 bases for J; bases not matched to a gene: 8. Here the CDR3 reads CASSFSGGRTSTDTQYF. Written as DNA, the CDR3 is TGTGCCAGCAGTTTTTCGGGAGGGCGGACGAGCACAGATACGCAGTATTTT.

This clonotype counts as medium-sized. The gene calls are TRBV29-1 and TRBJ2-3; 8 nucleotides line up with TRBD2. The CDR3 has 13 amino acids. The germline V gene encodes CDR1 SQVTM and CDR2 ANQGSEA. J was trimmed by 3 bases and V by 7 bases; bases with no gene match: 6. The CDR3 DNA is TGCAGCGCAGAGTCGGGAGGGACAGATACGCAGTATTTT. Translation: CSAESGGTDTQYF.

This clonotype was observed a few times. The gene calls are TRBV7-9 and TRBJ2-3; D is perhaps TRBD1 (5 bases). The germline V gene has CDR1 SEHNR and CDR2 FQNEAQ (reference sequence). V dropped 1 base and J dropped 3 bases, with 14 bases sitting between them. The CDR3 extends over 16 amino acids. DNA for the CDR3: TGTGCCAGCAGCTTAGAGGCAGGGATCGGTACAGATACGCAGTATTTT. It is translated as CASSLEAGIGTDTQYF.

This chain joins TRBV18 and TRBJ1-1, with 9 bases fitting TRBD1. CDR3 length: 15 amino acids. Germline lookup yields CDR1 KGHSH and CDR2 LQKENI. The V gene end was trimmed by 0 bases and the J gene end by 6 bases; junction bases not matched to a gene: 5. The CDR3 reads CASSPPRTGVAEAFF. The DNA of the CDR3 is TGTGCCAGCTCACCACCTCGGACAGGGGTCGCTGAAGCTTTCTTT. Filled out from reference TRBV18 and TRBJ1-1, the complete variable domain reads NAGVMQNPRHLVRRRGQEARLRCSPMKGHSHVYWYRQLPEEGLKFMVYLQKENIIDESGMPKERFSAEFPKEGPSILRIQQVVRGDSAAYFCASSPPRTGVAEAFFGQGTRLTVV.

The genes are TRBV20-1 and TRBJ1-1; perhaps TRBD1 as D (6 bases). This CDR3 region has 12 residues. Germline V lookup: CDR1 DFQATT, CDR2 SNEGSKA (reference sequence). Trimming pared 3 bases from V and 3 bases from J, leaving 8 bases between. The CDR3 is CSARRQDTEAFF. CDR3 nucleotide sequence: TGCAGTGCTAGGAGACAGGACACTGAAGCTTTCTTT.

The chain combines TRBV4-1 with TRBJ1-1; D gene ambiguous. Germline CDR1 and CDR2: MGHRA and YSYEKL. Trimming cost V 0 bases and J 2 bases, with 10 bases left between them. This CDR3 is built from 15 residues. The CDR3 sequence is CASSQEPGANTEAFF. The CDR3 coding sequence is TGCGCCAGCAGCCAAGAGCCCGGAGCAAACACTGAAGCTTTCTTT.

Within the sample, this clonotype is medium-sized. The chain recombines TRBV6-5 with TRBJ1-2; 8 bases agree with TRBD1. CDR1 is MNHEY and CDR2 is SVGAGI in the germline V gene. CDR3 size: 14 residues. Trimming cost V 7 bases and J 1 base; bases outside gene matches: 5. CDR3 DNA sequence: TGTGCCAGCAAGATGGGACAGGTTAACTATGGCTACACCTTC. Translation: CASKMGQVNYGYTF.